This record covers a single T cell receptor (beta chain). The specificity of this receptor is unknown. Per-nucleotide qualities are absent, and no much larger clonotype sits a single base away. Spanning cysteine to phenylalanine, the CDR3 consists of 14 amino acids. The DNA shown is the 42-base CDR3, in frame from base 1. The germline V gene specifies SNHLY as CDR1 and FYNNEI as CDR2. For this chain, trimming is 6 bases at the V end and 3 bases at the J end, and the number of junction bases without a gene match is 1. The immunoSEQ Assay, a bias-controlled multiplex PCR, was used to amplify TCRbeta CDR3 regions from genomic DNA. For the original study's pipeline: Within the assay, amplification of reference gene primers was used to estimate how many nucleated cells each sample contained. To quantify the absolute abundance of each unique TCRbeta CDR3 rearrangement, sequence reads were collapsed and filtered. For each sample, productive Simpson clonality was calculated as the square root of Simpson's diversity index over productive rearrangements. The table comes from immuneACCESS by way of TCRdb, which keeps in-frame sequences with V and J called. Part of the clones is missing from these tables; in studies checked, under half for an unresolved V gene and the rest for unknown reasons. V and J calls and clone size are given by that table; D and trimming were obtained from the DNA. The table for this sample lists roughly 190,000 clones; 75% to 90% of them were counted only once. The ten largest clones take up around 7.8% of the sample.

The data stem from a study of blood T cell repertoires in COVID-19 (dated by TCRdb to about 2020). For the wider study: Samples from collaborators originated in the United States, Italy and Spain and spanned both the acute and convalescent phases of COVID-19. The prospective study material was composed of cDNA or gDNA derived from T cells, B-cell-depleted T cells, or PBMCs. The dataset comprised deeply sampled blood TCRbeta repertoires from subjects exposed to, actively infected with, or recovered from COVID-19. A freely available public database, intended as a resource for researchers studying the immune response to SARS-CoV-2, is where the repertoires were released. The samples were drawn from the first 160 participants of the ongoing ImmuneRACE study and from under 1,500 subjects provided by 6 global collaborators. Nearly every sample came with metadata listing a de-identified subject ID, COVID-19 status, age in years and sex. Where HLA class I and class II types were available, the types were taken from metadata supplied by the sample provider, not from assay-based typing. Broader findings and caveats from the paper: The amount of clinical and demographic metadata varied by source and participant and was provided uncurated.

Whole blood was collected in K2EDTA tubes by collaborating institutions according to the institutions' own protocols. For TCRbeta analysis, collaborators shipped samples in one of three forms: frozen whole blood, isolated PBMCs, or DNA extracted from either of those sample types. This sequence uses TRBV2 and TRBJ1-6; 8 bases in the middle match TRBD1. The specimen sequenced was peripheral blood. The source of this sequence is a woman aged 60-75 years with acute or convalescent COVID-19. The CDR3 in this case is CASSGQGYNSPLHF. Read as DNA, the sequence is TGTGCCAGCAGCGGACAGGGCTATAATTCACCCCTCCACTTT.